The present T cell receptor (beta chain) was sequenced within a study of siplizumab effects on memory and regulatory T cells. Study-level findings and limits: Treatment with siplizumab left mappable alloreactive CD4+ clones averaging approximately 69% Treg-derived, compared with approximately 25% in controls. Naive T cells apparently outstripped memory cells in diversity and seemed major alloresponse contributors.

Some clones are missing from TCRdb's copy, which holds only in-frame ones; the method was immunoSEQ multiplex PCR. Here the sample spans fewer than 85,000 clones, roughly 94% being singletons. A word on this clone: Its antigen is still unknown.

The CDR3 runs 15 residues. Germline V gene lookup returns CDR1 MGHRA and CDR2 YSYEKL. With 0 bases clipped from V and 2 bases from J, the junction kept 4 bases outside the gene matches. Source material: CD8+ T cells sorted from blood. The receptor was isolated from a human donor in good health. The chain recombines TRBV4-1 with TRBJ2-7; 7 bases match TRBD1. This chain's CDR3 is CASSQDTGQTYEQYF. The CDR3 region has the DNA TGCGCCAGCAGCCAAGATACGGGACAGACCTACGAGCAGTACTTC.